This T cell receptor (beta chain) appears in the sequencing data of a study of cytomegalovirus exposure and HLA in healthy donors. Turning to the study itself: As released early, the data held about 85 million unique TCRs from HLA-typed donors. Overall study results and limits: A missense variant in DCLRE1C was later tied to TCR beta V- and J-gene trimming. Cytomegalovirus status, reportedly, was diagnosed with high specificity and sensitivity by the classifier. Associated with cytomegalovirus, according to the listing, were fewer than 200 TCR beta chains.

Concerning this clone: What it binds is not known.

PCR amplification relied on 60 Vbeta primers (plus 13 Jbeta primers). The assay was immunoSEQ multiplex PCR, and TCRdb's table has in-frame clones only and misses some. The sample consists of 150,000 to 200,000 clones, around 80% of them appearing once. The CDR3 runs to 16 residues. Germline values: CDR1 SGHRS, CDR2 YFSETQ. V gave up 0 bases and J gave up 4 bases; unmatched junction bases: 6. The sequence was collected from a woman aged 45-65 years in good health and CMV-seronegative. J is TRBJ2-1 and V is TRBV5-1; 8 bases map to TRBD2. Specimen: PBMCs. The CDR3 spells CASSLAAGGGYNEQFF. The CDR3, as DNA: TGCGCCAGCAGCTTGGCGGCGGGGGGCGGGTACAATGAGCAGTTCTTC. The full variable domain, in which reference TRBV5-1 and TRBJ2-1 provide the parts outside the CDR3, is KAGVTQTPRYLIKTRGQQVTLSCSPISGHRSVSWYQQTPGQGLQFLFEYFSETQRNKGNFPGRFSGRQFSNSRSEMNVSTLELGDSALYLCASSLAAGGGYNEQFFGPGTRLTVL.